Listed here are 5 T cell receptor beta chains from one sample, sequenced in a study of PD-1 blockade in classical Hodgkin lymphoma (dated by TCRdb to 2018 to 2020). The time point label of this sample denotes: cycle 2 day 1 (C2D1) of nivolumab. Every trial patient had relapsed following autologous stem cell transplantation, and prior brentuximab vedotin exposure was what differed among cohorts A, B and C. The library was obtained by the immunoSEQ multiplex PCR assay. Entries here come from immuneACCESS through TCRdb and include only in-frame sequences with V and J called. Some clones fail to appear in such tables; in the studies checked, an unresolved V gene covers under half of the shortfall, and the cause of the remainder is unknown. The sample includes approximately 58,000 clones, with approximately 90% observed a single time. The top ten hold 10% of the sample. The sample was peripheral blood mononuclear cells (PBMCs), taken before the second cycle of nivolumab. All receptors derive from a human donor with classical Hodgkin lymphoma.

The chain couples TRBV9 to TRBJ2-7, with unresolved D. V shed 4 bases and J shed 5 bases, with 13 bases lying between them. Looked up from germline, CDR1 is SGDLS and CDR2 is YYNGEE. CDR3 length: 13 residues. The CDR3 region is CASSPPRRHEQYF. CDR3 nucleotide sequence: TGTGCCAGCAGCCCCCCTCGGCGACACGAGCAGTACTTC.

This clone has a single count. The chain employs TRBV12-5 and TRBJ1-1, with D maybe TRBD1 (6 bases). Trimming removed 5 bases from V and 4 bases from J, with 14 bases in between. From germline, CDR1 is LGHNT and CDR2 FRNRAP. The CDR3 has 14 residues. The CDR3 coding sequence is TGTGCTAGTGGTCTGACAGGCCTTATCACTGAAGCTTTCTTT. This sequence encodes CASGLTGLITEAFF. The full variable domain, its missing parts supplied by reference TRBV12-5 and TRBJ1-1, is DARVTQTPRHKVTEMGQEVTMRCQPILGHNTVFWYRQTMMQGLELLAYFRNRAPLDDSGMPKDRFSAEMPDATLATLKIQPSEPRDSAVYFCASGLTGLITEAFFGQGTRLTVV.

V gene TRBV13 combines with J gene TRBJ2-7; D is undetermined. V was shortened by 6 bases and J by 2 bases, with 8 bases between the two germline ends. This CDR3 has 12 amino acids. Germline CDR1 is PRHDT and CDR2 is FYEKMQ (reference sequence). The CDR3, as DNA: TGTGCCAGCAGAGACGGAACCTACGAGCAGTACTTC. This sequence encodes CASRDGTYEQYF.

This clone came up a few times. The genes are TRBV4-1 and TRBJ1-1; TRBD1 matches at 7 bases. In germline, CDR1 is MGHRA, CDR2 YSYEKL. CDR3 length equals 16 residues. Trimming cost V 1 base and J 3 bases; bases outside gene matches: 8. The DNA of the CDR3 is TGCGCCAGCAGCCAAGTCCAACAGGGGTTGGACACTGAAGCTTTCTTT. This translates into CASSQVQQGLDTEAFF.

The genes are TRBV11-3 and TRBJ2-1; 7 bases are shared with TRBD2. V lost 0 bases and J lost 9; bases outside the gene matches: 11. CDR1 is SGHNT, CDR2 YENEEA, per germline. There are 16 residues in the CDR3. The CDR3 here is CASSLDLAGEVVEQFF. DNA for the CDR3: TGTGCCAGCAGCTTAGATCTCGCGGGAGAAGTGGTTGAGCAGTTCTTC.